This TCR beta chain was observed in a study of T cell repertoires in cytomegalovirus infection. Germline CDR1 SNHLY, CDR2 FYNNEI. The CDR3 runs to 15 residues. Between the trimmed V and J ends, which lost 8 bases and 1 base, there was a span of 16 bases. TCRdb ran MiXCR on the reads and lists one entry per CDR3 protein. The sample lists about 110,000 distinct CDR3 sequences, about 30% occurring once. The study's findings and limits: The ex vivo response was dominated by HLA-C-restricted CMV-specific TCR beta clonotypes.

This clonotype showed up just a few times. Antigen specificity is unknown. The TCR was taken from a human donor in good health (CMV status not recorded). Some clones in this sample may be carry-over from other donors' samples. Sequencing used CD8+ T cells from cultured PBMCs, obtained from culture after CMV antigen stimulation. The V gene is TRBV2, the J gene TRBJ2-3; possibly TRBD2 for D (7 bases). The CDR3 nucleotides are TGTGCCAGCGGGGCTTGGGGGGGGCGCACAGATACGCAGTATTTT. It is translated as CASGAWGGRTDTQYF. The entire variable domain, with the rest obtained from reference TRBV2 and TRBJ2-3, is as follows: EPEVTQTPSHQVTQMGQEVILRCVPISNHLYFYWYRQILGQKVEFLVSFYNNEISEKSEIFDDQFSVERPDGSNFTLKIRSTKLEDSAMYFCASGAWGGRTDTQYFGPGTRLTVL.